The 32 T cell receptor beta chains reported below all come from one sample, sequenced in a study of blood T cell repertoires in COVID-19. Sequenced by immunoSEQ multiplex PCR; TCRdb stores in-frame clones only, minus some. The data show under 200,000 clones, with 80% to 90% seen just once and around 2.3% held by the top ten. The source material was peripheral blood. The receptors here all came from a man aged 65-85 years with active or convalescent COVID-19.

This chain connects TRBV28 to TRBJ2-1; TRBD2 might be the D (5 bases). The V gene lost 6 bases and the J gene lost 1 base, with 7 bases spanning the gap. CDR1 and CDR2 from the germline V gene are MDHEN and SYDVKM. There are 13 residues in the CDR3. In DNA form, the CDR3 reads TGTGCCAGCAGAGCGGATTCCTACAATGAGCAGTTCTTC. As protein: CASRADSYNEQFF.

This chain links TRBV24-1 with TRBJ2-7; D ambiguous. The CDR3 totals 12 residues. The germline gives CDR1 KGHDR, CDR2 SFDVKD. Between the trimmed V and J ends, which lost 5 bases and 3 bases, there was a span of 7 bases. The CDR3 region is CATSGHGYEQYF. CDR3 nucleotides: TGTGCCACCAGTGGCCACGGCTACGAGCAGTACTTC.

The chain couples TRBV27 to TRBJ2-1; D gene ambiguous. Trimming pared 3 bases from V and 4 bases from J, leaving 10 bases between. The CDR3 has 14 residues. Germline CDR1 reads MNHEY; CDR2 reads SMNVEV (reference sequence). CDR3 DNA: TGTGCCAGCAGTTTGAGGCTGGCTTACAATGAGCAGTTCTTC. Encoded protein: CASSLRLAYNEQFF.

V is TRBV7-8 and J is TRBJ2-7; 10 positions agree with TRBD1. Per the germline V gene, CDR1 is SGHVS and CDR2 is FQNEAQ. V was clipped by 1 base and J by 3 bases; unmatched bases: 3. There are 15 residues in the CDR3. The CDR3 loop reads CASSLDRDRGYEQYF. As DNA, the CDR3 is TGTGCCAGCAGCTTAGACCGGGACAGGGGCTACGAGCAGTACTTC.

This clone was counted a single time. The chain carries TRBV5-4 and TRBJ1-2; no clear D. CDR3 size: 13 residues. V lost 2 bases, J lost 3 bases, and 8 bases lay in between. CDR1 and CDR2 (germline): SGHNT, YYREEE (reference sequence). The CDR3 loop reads CASSFSSDYGYTF. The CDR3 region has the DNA TGTGCCAGCAGCTTCTCAAGCGACTATGGCTACACCTTC.

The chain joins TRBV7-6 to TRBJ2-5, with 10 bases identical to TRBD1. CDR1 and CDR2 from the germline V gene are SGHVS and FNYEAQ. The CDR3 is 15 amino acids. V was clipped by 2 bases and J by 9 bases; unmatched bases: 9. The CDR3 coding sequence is TGTGCCAGCAGCTTACACGGGACAGGGGTTATAGCCCAGTACTTC. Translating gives CASSLHGTGVIAQYF.

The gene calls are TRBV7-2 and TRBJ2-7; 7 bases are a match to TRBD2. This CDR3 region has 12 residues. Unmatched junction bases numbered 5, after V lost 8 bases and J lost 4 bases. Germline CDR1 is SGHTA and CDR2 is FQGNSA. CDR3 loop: CASGGVTYEQYF. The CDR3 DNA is TGTGCCAGCGGGGGGGTTACTTACGAGCAGTACTTC.

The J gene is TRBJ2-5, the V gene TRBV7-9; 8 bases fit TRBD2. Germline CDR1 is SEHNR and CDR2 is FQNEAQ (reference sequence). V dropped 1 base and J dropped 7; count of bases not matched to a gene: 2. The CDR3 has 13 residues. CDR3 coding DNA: TGTGCCAGCAGCTTAGACGGGGGGGTGACCCAGTACTTC. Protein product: CASSLDGGVTQYF.

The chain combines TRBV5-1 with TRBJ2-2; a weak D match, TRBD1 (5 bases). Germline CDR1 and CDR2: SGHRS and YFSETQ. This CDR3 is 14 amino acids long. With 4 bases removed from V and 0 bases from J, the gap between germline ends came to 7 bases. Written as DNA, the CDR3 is TGCGCCAGCAGCCCACAGGCGAACACCGGGGAGCTGTTTTTT. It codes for CASSPQANTGELFF.

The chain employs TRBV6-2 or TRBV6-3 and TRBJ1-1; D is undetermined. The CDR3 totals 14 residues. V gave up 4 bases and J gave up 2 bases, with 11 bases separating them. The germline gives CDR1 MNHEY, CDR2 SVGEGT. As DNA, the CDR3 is TGTGCCAGCAGTTTGTTACAGACCAACACTGAAGCTTTCTTT. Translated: CASSLLQTNTEAFF.

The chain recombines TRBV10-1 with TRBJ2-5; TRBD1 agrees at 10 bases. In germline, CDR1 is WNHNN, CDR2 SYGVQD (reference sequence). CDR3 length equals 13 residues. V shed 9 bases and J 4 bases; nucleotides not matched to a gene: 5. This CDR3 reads CASPDRGRETQYF. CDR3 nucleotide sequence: TGCGCCAGTCCCGACAGGGGGCGAGAGACCCAGTACTTC.

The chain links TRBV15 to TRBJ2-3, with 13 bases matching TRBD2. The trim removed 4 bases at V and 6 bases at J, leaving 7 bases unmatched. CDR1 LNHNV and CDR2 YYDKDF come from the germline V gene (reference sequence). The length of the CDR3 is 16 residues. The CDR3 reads CATSTGLAGRSDTQYF. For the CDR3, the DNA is TGTGCCACCAGCACGGGACTAGCGGGAAGGTCGGATACGCAGTATTTT.

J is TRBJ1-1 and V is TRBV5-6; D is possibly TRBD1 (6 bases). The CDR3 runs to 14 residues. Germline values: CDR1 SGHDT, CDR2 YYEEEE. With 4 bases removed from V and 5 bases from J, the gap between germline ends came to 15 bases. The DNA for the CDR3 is TGTGCCAGCAGCGAAGCGGGGGGGCTGACTGAAGCTTTCTTT. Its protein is CASSEAGGLTEAFF.

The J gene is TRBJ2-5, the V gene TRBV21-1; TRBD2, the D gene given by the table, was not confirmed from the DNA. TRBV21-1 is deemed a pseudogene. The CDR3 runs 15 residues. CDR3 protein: CASTQAGLAEETQYF. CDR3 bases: TGTGCCAGCACGCAGGCGGGACTAGCGGAAGAGACCCAGTACTTC.

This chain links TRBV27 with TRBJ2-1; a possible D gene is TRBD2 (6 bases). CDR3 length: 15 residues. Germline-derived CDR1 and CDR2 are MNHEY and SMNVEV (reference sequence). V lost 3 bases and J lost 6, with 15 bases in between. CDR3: CASSFGGAKRNEQFF. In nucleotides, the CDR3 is TGTGCCAGCAGTTTTGGAGGGGCAAAACGCAATGAGCAGTTCTTC.

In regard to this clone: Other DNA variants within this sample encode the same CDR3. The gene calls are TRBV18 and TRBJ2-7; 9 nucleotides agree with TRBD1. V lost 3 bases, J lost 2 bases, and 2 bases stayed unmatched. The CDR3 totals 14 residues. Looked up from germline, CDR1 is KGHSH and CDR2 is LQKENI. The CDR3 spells CASSPGQGPYEQYF. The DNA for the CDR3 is TGTGCCAGCTCACCGGGACAGGGACCCTACGAGCAGTACTTC.

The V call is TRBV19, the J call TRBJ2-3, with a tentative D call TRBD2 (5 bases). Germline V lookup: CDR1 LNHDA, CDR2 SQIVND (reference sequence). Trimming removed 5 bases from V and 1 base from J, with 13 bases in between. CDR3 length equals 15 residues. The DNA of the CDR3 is TGTGCCAGTAGTCAAGCGGCTGCTCGCACAGATACGCAGTATTTT. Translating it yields CASSQAAARTDTQYF.

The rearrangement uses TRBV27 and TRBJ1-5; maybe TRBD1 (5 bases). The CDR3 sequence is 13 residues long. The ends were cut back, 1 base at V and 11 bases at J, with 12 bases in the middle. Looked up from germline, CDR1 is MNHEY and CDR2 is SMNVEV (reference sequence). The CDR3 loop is CASSLFRGLTQHF. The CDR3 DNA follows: TGTGCCAGCAGTTTATTTAGGGGTTTGACCCAGCATTTT.

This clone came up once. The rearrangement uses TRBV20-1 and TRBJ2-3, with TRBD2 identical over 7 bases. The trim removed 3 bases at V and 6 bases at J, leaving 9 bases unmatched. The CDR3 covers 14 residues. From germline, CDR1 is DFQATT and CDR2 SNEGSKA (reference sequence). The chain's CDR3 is CSASTSEGRDTQYF. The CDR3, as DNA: TGCAGTGCTAGTACTAGCGAGGGACGGGATACGCAGTATTTT.

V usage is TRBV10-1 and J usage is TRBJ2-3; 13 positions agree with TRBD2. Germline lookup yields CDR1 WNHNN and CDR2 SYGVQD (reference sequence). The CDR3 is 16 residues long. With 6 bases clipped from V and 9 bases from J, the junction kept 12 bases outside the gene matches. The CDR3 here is CASSPTSGGALETQYF. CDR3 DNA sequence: TGCGCCAGCAGCCCAACTAGCGGGGGGGCCCTCGAGACGCAGTATTTT.

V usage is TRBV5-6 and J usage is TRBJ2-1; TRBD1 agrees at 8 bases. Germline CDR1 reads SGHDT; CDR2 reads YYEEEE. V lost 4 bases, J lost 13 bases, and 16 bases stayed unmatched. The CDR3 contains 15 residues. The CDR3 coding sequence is TGTGCCAGCAGCGCAGGGGGCTTGGAGGGGCGCGATCAGTTCTTC. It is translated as CASSAGGLEGRDQFF.

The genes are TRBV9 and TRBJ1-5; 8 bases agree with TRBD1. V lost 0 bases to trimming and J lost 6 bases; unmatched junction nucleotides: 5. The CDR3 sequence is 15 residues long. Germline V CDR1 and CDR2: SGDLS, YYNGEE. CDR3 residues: CASSVAPGGGQPQHF. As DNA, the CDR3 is TGTGCCAGCAGCGTAGCTCCAGGGGGCGGTCAGCCCCAGCATTTT.

CDR3 nucleotide sequence: TGTGCCAGCAGCCTAACGGATACAGGGTCCGGGGCCAACGTCCTGACTTTC. This sequence encodes CASSLTDTGSGANVLTF. V and J are TRBV5-4 and TRBJ2-6, with D tentatively TRBD1 (6 bases). Germline V lookup: CDR1 SGHNT, CDR2 YYREEE (reference sequence). Trimming shortened V by 4 bases and J by 4 bases, and 18 bases separated the two germline ends. This CDR3 has 17 amino acids. The full variable domain, rest sourced from reference TRBV5-4 and TRBJ2-6, is ETGVTQSPTHLIKTRGQQVTLRCSSQSGHNTVSWYQQALGQGPQFIFQYYREEENGRGNFPPRFSGLQFPNYSSELNVNALELDDSALYLCASSLTDTGSGANVLTFGAGSRLTVL.

CDR3 loop: CASSTVPYEQYF. Written as DNA, the CDR3 is TGTGCCAGCAGCACGGTCCCCTACGAGCAGTACTTC. The rearrangement links TRBV7-8 to TRBJ2-7; D call uncertain. CDR1 and CDR2 (germline): SGHVS, FQNEAQ. CDR3 length: 12 amino acids. V was clipped by 5 bases and J by 2 bases, with 7 bases between them.

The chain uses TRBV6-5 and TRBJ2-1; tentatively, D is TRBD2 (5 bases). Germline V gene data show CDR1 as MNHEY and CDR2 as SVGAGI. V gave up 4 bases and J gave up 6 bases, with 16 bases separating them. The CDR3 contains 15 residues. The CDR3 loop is CASSSPGLAANEQFF. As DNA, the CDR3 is TGTGCCAGCAGTTCCCCCGGGCTAGCAGCCAATGAGCAGTTCTTC.

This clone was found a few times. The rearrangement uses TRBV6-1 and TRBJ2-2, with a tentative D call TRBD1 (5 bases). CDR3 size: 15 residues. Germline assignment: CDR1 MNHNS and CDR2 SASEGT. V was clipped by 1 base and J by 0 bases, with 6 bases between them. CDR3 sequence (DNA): TGTGCCAGCAGTGAAGGGACACCGAACACCGGGGAGCTGTTTTTT. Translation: CASSEGTPNTGELFF.

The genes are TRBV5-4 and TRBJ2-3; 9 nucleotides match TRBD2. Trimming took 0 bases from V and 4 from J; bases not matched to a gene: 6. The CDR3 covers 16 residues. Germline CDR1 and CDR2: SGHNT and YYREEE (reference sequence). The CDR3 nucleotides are TGTGCCAGCAGCTTGGTTGCGGGGGGGCGGGCAGATACGCAGTATTTT. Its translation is CASSLVAGGRADTQYF. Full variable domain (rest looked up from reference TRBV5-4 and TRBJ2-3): ETGVTQSPTHLIKTRGQQVTLRCSSQSGHNTVSWYQQALGQGPQFIFQYYREEENGRGNFPPRFSGLQFPNYSSELNVNALELDDSALYLCASSLVAGGRADTQYFGPGTRLTVL.

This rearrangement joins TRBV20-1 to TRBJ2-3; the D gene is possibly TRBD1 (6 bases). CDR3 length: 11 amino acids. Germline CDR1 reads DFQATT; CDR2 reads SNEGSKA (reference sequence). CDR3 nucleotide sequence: TGCAGCGGACAGTACCGGGGTACGCAGTATTTT. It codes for CSGQYRGTQYF.

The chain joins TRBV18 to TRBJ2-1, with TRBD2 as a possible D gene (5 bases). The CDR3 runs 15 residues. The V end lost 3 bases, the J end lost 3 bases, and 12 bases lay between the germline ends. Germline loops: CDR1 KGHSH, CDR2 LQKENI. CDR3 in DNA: TGTGCCAGCTCACCTCTTGCAGGACTCTACAATGAGCAGTTCTTC. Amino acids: CASSPLAGLYNEQFF.

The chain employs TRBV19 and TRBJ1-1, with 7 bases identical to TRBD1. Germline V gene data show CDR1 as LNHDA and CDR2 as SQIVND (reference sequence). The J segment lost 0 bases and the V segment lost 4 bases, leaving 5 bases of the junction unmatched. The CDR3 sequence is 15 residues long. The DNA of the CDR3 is TGTGCCAGTAGTACGCAAGGGGGCATGAACACTGAAGCTTTCTTT. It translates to CASSTQGGMNTEAFF.

CDR3 DNA: TGTGCCAGCAGCTTGGGGGGCTTGGCAACTAATGAAAAACTGTTTTTT. Amino acids: CASSLGGLATNEKLFF. The V and J genes are TRBV5-5 and TRBJ1-4, with D possibly TRBD1 on 5 matching bases. Germline V lookup: CDR1 SGHKS, CDR2 YYEKEE (reference sequence). This CDR3 has 16 amino acids. The V gene lost 0 bases and the J gene lost 0 bases, with 9 bases spanning the gap.

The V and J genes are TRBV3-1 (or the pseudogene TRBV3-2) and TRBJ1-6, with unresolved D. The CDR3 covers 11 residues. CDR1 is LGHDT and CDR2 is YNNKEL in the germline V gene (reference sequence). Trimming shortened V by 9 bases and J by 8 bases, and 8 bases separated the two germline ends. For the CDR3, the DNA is TGTGCCAGACCGGGGTATTCACCCCTCCACTTT. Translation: CARPGYSPLHF.